This passage covers 14 T cell receptor beta chains from one sample sequenced in a study of T cells after yellow fever vaccination. TCRdb fed the 5' RACE reads into MiXCR, producing one record per CDR3 protein. The sample lists roughly 400,000 distinct CDR3 sequences, about 17% seen once, with over 15% in the top ten. Here the sequenced sample was PBMCs, taken before the yellow fever booster vaccination. The receptors derive from a man between 18 and 29 years old who received the YFV17D yellow fever vaccine.

This clonotype was seen more than once but under ten times. The genes are TRBV7-8 and TRBJ2-1; D is perhaps TRBD1 (6 bases). The CDR3 is made up of 14 amino acids. Trimming left V 1 base short and J 7 bases short, with 11 bases between. Looked up from germline, CDR1 is SGHVS and CDR2 is FQNEAQ. CDR3: CASSLGRQANEQFF. Written as DNA, the CDR3 is TGTGCCAGCAGCTTAGGAAGACAGGCAAATGAGCAGTTCTTC.

The J gene is TRBJ1-2, the V gene TRBV20-1, with D possibly being TRBD1 (5 bases). Per germline, CDR1 DFQATT and CDR2 SNEGSKA (reference sequence). The V end lost 6 bases, the J end lost 0 bases, and 14 bases lay between the germline ends. This CDR3 is built from 14 residues. For the CDR3, the DNA is TGCAGTGCCACCTTCGGACACCCTAACTATGGCTACACCTTC. Its protein product is CSATFGHPNYGYTF.

The chain recombines TRBV12-3 or TRBV12-4 with TRBJ2-2; the match to TRBD2 covers 8 bases. The V and J ends lost 1 base and 1 base, in that order; junction bases with no gene match: 2. The CDR3 runs 16 residues. In nucleotides, the CDR3 is TGTGCCAGCAGTTTAGTACGGGGGGGGAACACCGGGGAGCTGTTTTTT. Residues: CASSLVRGGNTGELFF.

This clonotype appeared a few times. The chain links TRBV7-2 to TRBJ2-3; weak D call: TRBD2 (7 bases). Per the germline V gene, CDR1 is SGHTA and CDR2 is FQGNSA. Trimming shortened V by 5 bases and J by 1 base, and 16 bases separated the two germline ends. The CDR3 consists of 16 residues. The CDR3 nucleotides read TGTGCCAGCAGCAACAATGTGCGGGGGCGCACAGATACGCAGTATTTT. It encodes CASSNNVRGRTDTQYF.

The chain has TRBV20-1 and TRBJ2-1, with 11 bases aligning to TRBD2. CDR1 DFQATT and CDR2 SNEGSKA come from the germline V gene (reference sequence). The CDR3 length is 13 residues. With V trimmed by 4 bases and J by 10 bases, 6 bases remained unmatched. The CDR3 DNA follows: TGCAGTGCTAATAGCGGGGGGGCCCGGGAGCAGTTCTTC. Its protein product is CSANSGGAREQFF.

This clonotype has ten or more counts. The chain links TRBV7-9 to TRBJ2-3; D is unresolved. The CDR3 has 14 residues. V shed 1 base and J shed 6 bases, with 11 bases lying between them. Germline V gene lookup returns CDR1 SEHNR and CDR2 FQNEAQ (reference sequence). CDR3 sequence: CASSLVGSDDTQYF. DNA for the CDR3: TGTGCCAGCAGCTTAGTGGGATCCGATGATACGCAGTATTTT.

This clonotype was seen a few times. This rearrangement joins TRBV5-6 to TRBJ2-7; D perhaps matches TRBD1 (5 bases). The CDR3 runs 13 residues. V was shortened by 1 base and J by 5 bases, with 10 bases between the two germline ends. CDR1 is SGHDT and CDR2 is YYEEEE in the germline V gene. The CDR3 coding sequence is TGTGCCAGCAGCTTGAGGTGGGGCAACGAGCAGTACGTC. Protein sequence: CASSLRWGNEQYV.

This clonotype has more than one count but fewer than ten. This rearrangement joins TRBV18 to TRBJ1-2; D not resolved. Trimming left V 3 bases short and J 8 bases short, with 16 bases between. Germline V gene data show CDR1 as KGHSH and CDR2 as LQKENI. This CDR3 region has 14 residues. The CDR3 DNA reads as TGTGCCAGCTCACCTTTGACGGGTCAGGACGGCTACACCTTC. Protein sequence: CASSPLTGQDGYTF.

The genes are TRBV6-2 or TRBV6-3 and TRBJ2-7; D gene unclear. CDR1 MNHEY and CDR2 SVGEGT come from the germline V gene. The CDR3 length is 12 residues. V was pared by 5 bases and J by 5 bases, with 10 bases between. As DNA, the CDR3 is TGTGCCAGCAGTACCCGATTCGACGAGCAGTACTTC. Translating gives CASSTRFDEQYF.

This clonotype was seen more than once but under ten times. The chain uses TRBV4-1 and TRBJ2-2; D uncertain. V lost 2 bases to trimming and J lost 7 bases, with 8 bases between them. The CDR3 spans 13 residues. Germline V CDR1 and CDR2: MGHRA, YSYEKL. In nucleotides, the CDR3 is TGCGCCAGCAGCCAACCAGGCAACGGGGAGCTGTTTTTT. This sequence encodes CASSQPGNGELFF.

This clonotype occurred a few times. The gene calls are TRBV5-6 and TRBJ1-3; 7 nucleotides match TRBD1. The germline gives CDR1 SGHDT, CDR2 YYEEEE. CDR3 length equals 15 residues. J was trimmed by 2 bases and V by 3 bases; bases with no gene match: 5. CDR3 loop: CASSSLDRAGNTIYF. The CDR3 region has the DNA TGTGCCAGCAGCTCTCTCGACAGGGCTGGAAACACCATATATTTT.

This clonotype was seen a few times. V is TRBV5-1 and J is TRBJ1-1, with TRBD1 matching over 7 bases. This CDR3 has 15 amino acids. Trimming removed 4 bases from V and 7 bases from J; junction bases left unmatched: 13. Germline CDR1 and CDR2: SGHRS and YFSETQ. CDR3 region: CASSPRDRDPFEAFF. In nucleotides, the CDR3 is TGCGCCAGCAGCCCAAGAGACAGGGATCCTTTTGAAGCTTTCTTT. Full variable domain (remainder filled in from reference TRBV5-1 and TRBJ1-1): KAGVTQTPRYLIKTRGQQVTLSCSPISGHRSVSWYQQTPGQGLQFLFEYFSETQRNKGNFPGRFSGRQFSNSRSEMNVSTLELGDSALYLCASSPRDRDPFEAFFGQGTRLTVV.

The chain couples TRBV11-2 to TRBJ2-3; weak D call: TRBD2 (7 bases). CDR3 length equals 16 residues. V dropped 1 base and J dropped 2 bases, with 13 bases sitting between them. The germline gives CDR1 SGHAT, CDR2 FQNNGV. The CDR3 is CASSLGRGGATDTQYF. CDR3 bases: TGTGCCAGCAGCTTAGGCCGTGGGGGGGCCACAGATACGCAGTATTTT. Drawing the rest from reference TRBV11-2 and TRBJ2-3, the complete variable domain is EAGVAQSPRYKIIEKRQSVAFWCNPISGHATLYWYQQILGQGPKLLIQFQNNGVVDDSQLPKDRFSAERLKGVDSTLKIQPAKLEDSAVYLCASSLGRGGATDTQYFGPGTRLTVL.

This chain links TRBV6-5 with TRBJ2-1; 8 bases line up with TRBD2. This CDR3 is 17 amino acids long. The V gene's germline CDR1 is MNHEY and CDR2 SVGAGI. Trimming at V came to 10 bases and at J to 7 bases, leaving 21 bases not matched to a gene. CDR3 nucleotide sequence: TGTGCCACCTTGCCTCCCAACGGGGGGGGTGCCGGGAATGAGCAGTTCTTC. Residues: CATLPPNGGGAGNEQFF.